This T cell receptor (beta chain) was captured by sequencing in a study of T cell changes during pregnancy in multiple sclerosis. Here immunoSEQ multiplex PCR was the method, and the copy in TCRdb shows in-frame clones only, minus some. The data hold 55,000 to 85,000 clones, with around 94% observed a single time. With 3 bases removed from V and 4 bases from J, the gap between germline ends came to 13 bases. This CDR3 has 15 amino acids. Germline CDR1 and CDR2: SNHLY and FYNNEI. This clonotype was sampled from a female donor with multiple sclerosis, enrolled in a pregnancy study. The sequenced sample was peripheral blood, obtained in the third trimester of pregnancy. The V gene is TRBV2, the J gene TRBJ1-5; possibly TRBD1 for D (5 bases). The CDR3 loop reads CASSETGATNQPQHF. CDR3 DNA sequence: TGTGCCAGCAGTGAGACTGGGGCAACTAATCAGCCCCAGCATTTT.